This record looks at one T cell receptor beta chain sequence and its context. Its matching antigen is unknown. Per the germline V gene, CDR1 is SGHTS and CDR2 is YDEGEE. The CDR3 has 15 amino acids. The junction had 16 bases not matched to a gene; V was cut back by 6 bases and J by 8 bases. The data are from a study of cytomegalovirus exposure and HLA in healthy donors. Study details: Of about 400 genotyped donors, roughly 86% clustered with self-reported Caucasian donors. Overall study findings and caveats: A later analysis by the authors found several of the most significant clusters apparently linked to common viral pathogens.

PCR amplification relied on 60 Vbeta primers (plus 13 Jbeta primers). Produced via immunoSEQ multiplex PCR; TCRdb's table is partial and in-frame only. The sample includes over 150,000 clones, around four fifths seen only once; the top ten take roughly 13%. The sample taken for sequencing was PBMCs. The clonotype originates from a woman aged 50 to 65 in good health and CMV-seropositive. This chain uses TRBV5-8 with TRBJ1-2; 7 bases match TRBD1. This CDR3 is CASIPGGGVLDGYTF. As DNA, the CDR3 is TGTGCCAGCATCCCCGGAGGGGGCGTGTTGGACGGCTACACCTTC.